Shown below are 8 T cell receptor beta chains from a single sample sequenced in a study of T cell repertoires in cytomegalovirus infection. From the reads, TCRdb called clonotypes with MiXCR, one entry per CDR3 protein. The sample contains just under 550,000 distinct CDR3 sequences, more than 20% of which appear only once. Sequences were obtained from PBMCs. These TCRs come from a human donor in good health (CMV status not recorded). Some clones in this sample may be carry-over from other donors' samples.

For the CDR3, the DNA is TGTGCCTGGACGGATACGGACAGTAGCAATCAGCCCCAGCATTTT. Translation: CAWTDTDSSNQPQHF. The J gene is TRBJ1-5, the V gene TRBV30; tentative D call: TRBD1 (6 bases). The CDR3 is 15 amino acids. Trimming took 4 bases from V and 0 from J, leaving 13 bases between them. CDR1 is GTSNPN, CDR2 SVGIG, per germline (reference sequence).

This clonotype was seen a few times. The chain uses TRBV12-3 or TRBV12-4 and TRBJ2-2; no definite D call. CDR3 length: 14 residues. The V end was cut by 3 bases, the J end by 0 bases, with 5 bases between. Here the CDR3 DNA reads TGTGCCAGCAGTTTTCAAACGAACACCGGGGAGCTGTTTTTT. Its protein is CASSFQTNTGELFF.

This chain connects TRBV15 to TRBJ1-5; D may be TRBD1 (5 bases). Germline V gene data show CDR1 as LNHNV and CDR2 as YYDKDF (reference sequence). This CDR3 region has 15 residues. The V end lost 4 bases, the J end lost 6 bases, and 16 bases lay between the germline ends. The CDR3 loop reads CATSTLGQGPQPQHF. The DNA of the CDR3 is TGTGCCACCAGCACCCTGGGGCAGGGTCCTCAGCCCCAGCATTTT.

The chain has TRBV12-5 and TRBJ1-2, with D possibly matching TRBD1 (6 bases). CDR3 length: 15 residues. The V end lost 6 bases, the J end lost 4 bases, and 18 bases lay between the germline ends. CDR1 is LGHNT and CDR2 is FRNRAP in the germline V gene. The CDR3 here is CASGREAGGLYGYTF. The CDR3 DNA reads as TGTGCTAGTGGCCGTGAGGCCGGGGGGCTCTATGGCTACACCTTC. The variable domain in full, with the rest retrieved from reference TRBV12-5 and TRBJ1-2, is DARVTQTPRHKVTEMGQEVTMRCQPILGHNTVFWYRQTMMQGLELLAYFRNRAPLDDSGMPKDRFSAEMPDATLATLKIQPSEPRDSAVYFCASGREAGGLYGYTFGSGTRLTVV.

The CDR3 sequence is CASSFAGYSGNTIYF. The CDR3 nucleotides read TGTGCCAGCAGCTTCGCAGGGTATTCTGGAAACACCATATATTTT. The chain combines TRBV7-2 with TRBJ1-3; D perhaps matches TRBD1 (5 bases). The CDR3 has 15 residues. Germline CDR1 and CDR2: SGHTA and FQGNSA. V was shortened by 3 bases and J by 1 base, with 10 bases between the two germline ends.

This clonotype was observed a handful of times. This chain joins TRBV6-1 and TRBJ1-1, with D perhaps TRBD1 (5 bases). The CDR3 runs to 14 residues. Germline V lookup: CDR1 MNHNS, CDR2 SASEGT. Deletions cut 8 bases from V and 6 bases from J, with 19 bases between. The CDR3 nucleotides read TGTGCCAGCCTAAGGACGACGACAGTTTCTGAAGCTTTCTTT. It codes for CASLRTTTVSEAFF.

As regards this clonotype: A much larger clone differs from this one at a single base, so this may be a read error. The CDR3 DNA sequence: TGTGCCAGCAGTTGGATGGGGGGCCCTAGCTCCTACGAGCAGTACGTC. Translation: CASSWMGGPSSYEQYV. The genes are TRBV12-3 or TRBV12-4 and TRBJ2-7; D is tentatively TRBD1 or TRBD2 (6 bases each). Trimming took 4 bases from V and 0 from J, leaving 16 bases between them. There are 16 residues in the CDR3.

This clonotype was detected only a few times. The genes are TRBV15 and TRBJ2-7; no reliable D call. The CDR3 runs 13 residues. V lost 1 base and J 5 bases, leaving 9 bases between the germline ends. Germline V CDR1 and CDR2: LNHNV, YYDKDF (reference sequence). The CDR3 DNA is TGTGCCACCAGCAGAGGCAATGTGAACGAGCAGTACTTC. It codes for CATSRGNVNEQYF.